This T cell receptor beta chain was captured by sequencing in a study of T cell repertoires in cytomegalovirus infection. Overall study context: HLA-B-restricted CMV epitopes that are well studied, plus recently identified HLA-C-restricted ones, were used by the study. Study-level results: Pooled public TCR beta family frequency picked out CMV carriers with the relevant HLA.

From the reads, TCRdb called clonotypes with MiXCR, one entry per CDR3 protein. There are 200,000 to 250,000 distinct CDR3 sequences in the sample; 30% to 45% occur only once, and around 60% lies in the top ten. On this clonotype itself: The antigen remains undetermined.

The CDR3 consists of 15 residues. V shed 7 bases and J 3 bases; nucleotides not matched to a gene: 10. The sample was CD8+ T cells from cultured PBMCs, taken from culture after CMV antigen stimulation. The sequence came from a human donor in good health (CMV status not recorded). Some clones in this sample may be carry-over from other donors' samples. The chain uses TRBV12-3 or TRBV12-4 and TRBJ2-3; 7 bases map to TRBD2. The DNA of the CDR3 is TGTGCCAGCACCATGCGGACTAGTTCGACAGATACGCAGTATTTT. It specifies CASTMRTSSTDTQYF.